This entry lists 20 T cell receptor beta chains sequenced from one sample in a study of T cell responses to AZD1222 COVID-19 vaccine. Method: immunoSEQ multiplex PCR; TCRdb's copy keeps in-frame clones and lacks some. The data hold more than 90,000 clones, with more than 70% observed a single time. This specimen was peripheral blood, taken 28 days after the second AZD1222 dose. All receptors derive from an adult who received the AZD1222 COVID-19 vaccine.

The gene calls are TRBV2 and TRBJ1-5; tentative D call: TRBD1 (5 bases). The CDR3 extends over 14 amino acids. Trimming pared 6 bases from V and 4 bases from J, leaving 13 bases between. Germline CDR1 SNHLY, CDR2 FYNNEI. The CDR3 nucleotides read TGTGCCAGCAGGGTTGGCGGGGGGAATCAGCCCCAGCATTTT. This gives the protein CASRVGGGNQPQHF.

The genes are TRBV7-9 and TRBJ2-3; 13 positions agree with TRBD2. Germline CDR1 reads SEHNR; CDR2 reads FQNEAQ (reference sequence). V was clipped by 4 bases and J by 2 bases; unmatched bases: 3. The CDR3 has 16 residues. The CDR3 loop reads CASSSGLAGDTDTQYF. The CDR3 coding sequence is TGTGCCAGCAGCTCAGGACTAGCGGGGGACACAGATACGCAGTATTTT.

The rearrangement links TRBV27 to TRBJ2-5; 11 nucleotides line up with TRBD2. Per germline, CDR1 MNHEY and CDR2 SMNVEV (reference sequence). V was pared by 4 bases and J by 4 bases, with 11 bases of the junction left unmatched. This CDR3 contains 17 residues. Written as DNA, the CDR3 is TGTGCCAGCAGTTCCGGGACTAGCGGCGTGAGAGGAGAGACCCAGTACTTC. Its protein product is CASSSGTSGVRGETQYF.

This clone was seen a single time. The chain is built from TRBV2 and TRBJ2-5; 10 nucleotides align to TRBD1. Germline CDR1 SNHLY, CDR2 FYNNEI. V was clipped by 3 bases and J by 5 bases; unmatched bases: 3. The length of the CDR3 is 14 residues. CDR3 in amino acids: CASSDGQGVETQYF. CDR3 in DNA: TGTGCCAGCAGTGACGGACAGGGGGTGGAGACCCAGTACTTC.

The V gene is TRBV7-8, the J gene TRBJ1-1; no definite D call. The CDR3 sequence is 18 residues long. CDR1 and CDR2 (germline): SGHVS, FQNEAQ. V lost 0 bases and J lost 4, with 21 bases in between. The CDR3 region has the DNA TGTGCCAGCAGCTTAGCCTCCGCGGGCAAGGGTCGTAGCACTGAAGCTTTCTTT. Its translation: CASSLASAGKGRSTEAFF. The variable domain in full, completed from reference TRBV7-8 and TRBJ1-1, reads GAGVSQSPRYKVAKRGQDVALRCDPISGHVSLFWYQQALGQGPEFLTYFQNEAQLDKSGLPSDRFFAERPEGSVSTLKIQRTQQEDSAVYLCASSLASAGKGRSTEAFFGQGTRLTVV.

The count of this clone is one. V gene TRBV7-2 combines with J gene TRBJ1-2, with D perhaps TRBD1 (6 bases). The CDR3 spans 14 residues. The ends were cut back, 5 bases at V and 8 bases at J, with 18 bases in the middle. CDR1 SGHTA and CDR2 FQGNSA come from the germline V gene. CDR3 region: CASSETGALGGYTF. The CDR3 coding sequence is TGTGCCAGCAGCGAGACGGGGGCCCTCGGGGGCTACACCTTC.

The V and J genes are TRBV5-8 and TRBJ1-4; D possibly corresponds to TRBD1 (6 bases). CDR3 length equals 15 residues. Germline V gene data show CDR1 as SGHTS and CDR2 as YDEGEE. Trimming stripped 4 bases from V and 0 bases from J, with 10 bases between. The CDR3 sequence is CASSRRQATNEKLFF. The CDR3, as DNA: TGTGCCAGCAGCCGGAGACAGGCAACTAATGAAAAACTGTTTTTT.

The rearrangement links TRBV27 to TRBJ1-1; D is unclear. The CDR3 covers 13 residues. Germline V gives CDR1 MNHEY, CDR2 SMNVEV (reference sequence). V lost 5 bases and J lost 0, with 7 bases in between. This CDR3 is CASSAQLNTEAFF. DNA of the CDR3: TGTGCCAGCAGTGCACAGCTGAACACTGAAGCTTTCTTT.

This clone was found once. V is TRBV28 and J is TRBJ1-2, with D hard to call. Germline V gene sequence: CDR1 MDHEN, CDR2 SYDVKM. Trimming removed 2 bases at V and 9 bases at J, with 16 bases between. This CDR3 is 14 amino acids long. The CDR3 reads CASSLVGSSVSYTF. The CDR3 bases are TGTGCCAGCAGTTTAGTAGGGTCATCGGTTAGCTACACCTTC.

A single count supports this clone. The chain recombines TRBV24-1 with TRBJ2-3, with D perhaps TRBD2 (6 bases). Germline lookup yields CDR1 KGHDR and CDR2 SFDVKD. The CDR3 sequence is 16 residues long. V lost 1 base and J lost 0, with 10 bases in between. The CDR3 loop reads CATSDFGRDSTDTQYF. CDR3 nucleotide sequence: TGTGCCACCAGTGATTTCGGGCGGGATAGCACAGATACGCAGTATTTT.

The chain carries TRBV5-4 and TRBJ2-1; no clear D. Between the trimmed V and J ends, which lost 0 bases and 10 bases, there was a span of 8 bases. This CDR3 is 12 amino acids long. Germline assignment: CDR1 SGHNT and CDR2 YYREEE (reference sequence). The CDR3 is CASSLEIDEQFF. CDR3 bases: TGTGCCAGCAGCTTGGAAATCGACGAGCAGTTCTTC.

This clone has just a few counts. The chain couples TRBV27 to TRBJ2-1; TRBD1 matches at 9 bases. Unmatched junction bases numbered 11, after V lost 6 bases and J lost 8 bases. CDR3 length equals 15 residues. Germline lookup yields CDR1 MNHEY and CDR2 SMNVEV (reference sequence). The CDR3 coding sequence is TGTGCCAGCAGCCAGGGACAGGGAGGTTGGGATGAGCAGTTCTTC. Translated: CASSQGQGGWDEQFF.

The chain recombines TRBV7-8 with TRBJ2-1; 7 positions match TRBD2. The length of the CDR3 is 14 residues. Losses at the gene ends were 4 bases for V and 7 bases for J; bases not matched to a gene: 7. The V gene's germline CDR1 is SGHVS and CDR2 FQNEAQ. CDR3 sequence (DNA): TGTGCCAGCAGCTCCCTACAACTAGCGAATGAGCAGTTCTTC. Translation gives CASSSLQLANEQFF.

The chain carries TRBV30 and TRBJ2-1, with 13 bases fitting TRBD2. V dropped 6 bases and J dropped 9; count of bases not matched to a gene: 11. This CDR3 contains 15 residues. Germline V gene sequence: CDR1 GTSNPN, CDR2 SVGIG (reference sequence). CDR3 nucleotides: TGTGCCTGTATCCCAGGGACTAGCGGGGTGGGTGAGCAGTTCTTC. This sequence encodes CACIPGTSGVGEQFF.

This chain joins TRBV6-4 and TRBJ1-3; no clear D gene. Per germline, CDR1 MRHNA and CDR2 SNTAGT. V was pared by 4 bases and J by 4 bases, with 26 bases between. This CDR3 is 19 amino acids long. CDR3 in amino acids: CASSALDLLAQVAGNTIYF. The CDR3 nucleotides read TGTGCCAGCAGTGCCCTCGATCTACTTGCTCAGGTTGCGGGAAACACCATATATTTT.

CDR3 sequence: CAISEDSLGEQFF. DNA for the CDR3: TGTGCCATCAGTGAGGATAGCTTAGGTGAGCAGTTCTTC. The gene calls are TRBV10-3 and TRBJ2-1; D remains unclear. CDR3 length: 13 residues. The germline V gene has CDR1 ENHRY and CDR2 SYGVKD. Trimming removed 2 bases from V and 9 bases from J, with 11 bases in between.

This CDR3 is CASTFRGGYNEQFF. As DNA, the CDR3 is TGTGCCAGCACCTTCAGGGGGGGATACAATGAGCAGTTCTTC. The chain carries TRBV2 and TRBJ2-1, with D perhaps given as TRBD1 or TRBD2 (7 bases each). The germline V gene has CDR1 SNHLY and CDR2 FYNNEI. V was cut by 7 bases and J by 4 bases, with 14 bases left in between. CDR3 length: 14 residues.

The chain combines TRBV7-2 with TRBJ2-1; 7 nucleotides match TRBD2. Germline trimming cut 1 base from V and 10 bases from J; bases unmatched to any gene: 7. Germline values: CDR1 SGHTA, CDR2 FQGNSA. The CDR3 spans 14 residues. As DNA, the CDR3 is TGTGCCAGCAGCTTAGTGGCGGGGGTAGGAGAGCAGTTCTTC. It specifies CASSLVAGVGEQFF.

The chain recombines TRBV28 with TRBJ1-5; TRBD1 matches at 7 bases. Losses at the gene ends were 6 bases for V and 2 bases for J; bases not matched to a gene: 7. Germline CDR1 reads MDHEN; CDR2 reads SYDVKM. The CDR3 is made up of 15 amino acids. The CDR3 here is CASSLATGGNQPQHF. As DNA, the CDR3 is TGTGCCAGCAGCCTGGCTACAGGGGGCAATCAGCCCCAGCATTTT.

This chain uses TRBV7-8 with TRBJ2-2, with TRBD1 matching 10 bases. V gave up 4 bases and J gave up 6 bases; unmatched junction bases: 5. Germline V lookup: CDR1 SGHVS, CDR2 FQNEAQ. The CDR3 has 15 amino acids. The CDR3 reads CASSSIDRGPGELFF. DNA of the CDR3: TGTGCCAGCAGCTCGATCGACAGGGGGCCCGGGGAGCTGTTTTTT.